This TCR beta chain was obtained from a study of blood T cell repertoires in COVID-19. Turning to the study itself: Acute-phase and convalescent COVID-19 samples originated in the United States, Italy and Spain.

Seattle patients were enrolled while actively infected and followed longitudinally. CDR3 length: 15 amino acids. Trimming took off 0 bases at V and 2 bases at J, with 11 bases between the two ends. Germline V gene data show CDR1 as SGHKS and CDR2 as YYEKEE (reference sequence). In the authors' workflow: From reference gene primer amplification, estimates of nucleated cell counts were derived. Produced via immunoSEQ multiplex PCR; TCRdb's table is partial and in-frame only. The DNA gave D and trimming, while V, J and clone size come from that table. The sample carries tens of thousands of clones, approximately 80% recorded once.

The chain uses TRBV5-5 and TRBJ1-1; D remains ambiguous. The clonotype was recovered from a man over 45 with COVID-19, enrolled during active disease. The source material was peripheral blood. CDR3 loop: CASSLDYLVNTEAFF. The CDR3 region has the DNA TGTGCCAGCAGCTTGGATTACTTAGTCAACACTGAAGCTTTCTTT.